One T cell receptor beta chain is described in this entry. Those enrolled, adults aged roughly 18 to 90 years, came from around 24 US areas. The data were obtained in a study of blood T cell repertoires in COVID-19. This CDR3 has 16 residues. Germline lookup yields CDR1 LGHDT and CDR2 YNNKEL (reference sequence). V was shortened by 4 bases and J by 5 bases, with 18 bases between the two germline ends. Only in-frame clones appear in the TCRdb table, and some are missing; sequencing was by immunoSEQ multiplex PCR. This repertoire shows some 210,000 clones, roughly 79% found once; its top ten account for around 9%.

The TCR sequence derives from a woman aged 50 to 65 with acute COVID-19. The chain uses TRBV3-1 (or the pseudogene TRBV3-2) and TRBJ2-1, with D perhaps TRBD2 (7 bases). Source material: PBMCs or T cells enriched from blood (not recorded which). The CDR3, as DNA: TGTGCCAGCAGCCCCAGTGGAGGGGGGGCAGACAATGAGCAGTTCTTC. Protein product: CASSPSGGGADNEQFF.